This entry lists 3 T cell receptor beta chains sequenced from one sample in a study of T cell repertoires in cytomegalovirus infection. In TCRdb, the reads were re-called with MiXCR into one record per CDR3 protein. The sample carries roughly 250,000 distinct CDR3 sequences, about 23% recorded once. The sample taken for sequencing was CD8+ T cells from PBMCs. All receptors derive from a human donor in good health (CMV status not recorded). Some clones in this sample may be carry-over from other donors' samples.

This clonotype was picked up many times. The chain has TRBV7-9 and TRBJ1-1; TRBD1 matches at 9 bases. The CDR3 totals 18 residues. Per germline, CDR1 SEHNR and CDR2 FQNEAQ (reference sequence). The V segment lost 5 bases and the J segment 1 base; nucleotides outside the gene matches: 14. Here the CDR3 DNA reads TGTGCCAGCAGCCCCTCCGGGACAGGGAGGCTTGGGAACACTGAAGCTTTCTTT. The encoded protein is CASSPSGTGRLGNTEAFF.

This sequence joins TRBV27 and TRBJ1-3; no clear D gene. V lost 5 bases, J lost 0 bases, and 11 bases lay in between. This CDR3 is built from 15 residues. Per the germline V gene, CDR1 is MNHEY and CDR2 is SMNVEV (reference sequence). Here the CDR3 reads CASSPLPSSGNTIYF. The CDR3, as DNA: TGTGCCAGCAGTCCCCTCCCGAGCTCTGGAAACACCATATATTTT.

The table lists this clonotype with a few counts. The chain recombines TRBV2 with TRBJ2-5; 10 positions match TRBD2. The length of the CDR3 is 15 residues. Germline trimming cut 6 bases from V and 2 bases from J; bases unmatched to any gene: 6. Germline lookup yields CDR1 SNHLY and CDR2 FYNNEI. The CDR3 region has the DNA TGTGCCAGCAGGTGGGCTAGCGGGGGACAAGAGACCCAGTACTTC. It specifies CASRWASGGQETQYF.